This T cell receptor beta chain was observed in a study of low-dose radiotherapy and immunotherapy resistance in tumors (dated by TCRdb to between 2020 and 2023). General notes on the study: In Cohort 1, each fraction delivered 0.5 Gy every 2 weeks, and the prescribed total PTV dose was 6.5 Gy. In Cohort 2, 1 Gy per fraction was delivered every two weeks, for a total of 13 Gy over 26 weeks. Nivolumab and ipilimumab were both given intravenously, with nivolumab at a 240 mg flat dose every two weeks and ipilimumab at 1 mg/kg every six weeks. Cyclophosphamide 200 mg/m2 was administered intravenously every two weeks, one day before each radiation and immunotherapy administration. Starting on cycle 1 day 1, patients took 300 mg of aspirin by mouth once a day for four cycles. Trial participants were not randomized into treatment groups. The translational analysis covered eight patients: three from the first dose cohort and the first five from the second dose cohort.

This clonotype has at least ten counts. Its antigen is currently not known. Base qualities are not at hand, and no much larger clone is one base apart. Germline trimming: 1 base from V, 0 bases from J; junction bases outside gene matches: 3. Spanning cysteine to phenylalanine, the CDR3 consists of 16 amino acids. The kept DNA is CDR3 alone, 48 bases in frame from the first base. The germline V gene (reference sequence) specifies DFQATT as CDR1 and SNEGSKA as CDR2. Instrument on record: Illumina HiSeq 2500. To make first-strand cDNA, Superscript III was used along with a set of TRAV- and TRBV-specific primers so that both the TCRalpha and TCRbeta chains were covered. TCRs were amplified with Phusion for roughly 20 PCR cycles using a constant-region primer together with the adapter attached to the V primers. Isolated mRNA was amplified with the MessageAmp II aRNA Amplification Kit, using a roughly 15-hour in vitro transcription at 37°C. The Dynabeads mRNA DIRECT Purification Kit was used to isolate the mRNA for TCR sequencing. Indexed Illumina adapters were added in a second approximately 27-cycle Phusion PCR, and the resulting products were purified with AMPure XP beads. On the study's bioinformatics: Using custom Perl scripts, TCR sequences that encoded the same protein were pooled, out-of-frame sequences were dropped, and the abundance of each clonotype was calculated. Any TCR sequence supported by only a single read was excluded from analysis. Repertoire metrics included Shannon entropy, Gini index, clonality, richness, and frequency of TCRs shared between repertoires. Through fastp at Q25 and MiXCR, TCRdb rebuilt clones from the public reads, retaining in-frame beta chains. Entries that share a CDR3 protein sequence are merged under the most common genes and DNA. V and J calls and clone size were set by TCRdb, not the authors. This sample has tens of thousands of distinct CDR3 sequences in its table, and approximately 20% of those were observed once. The ten largest clones represent 5% to 6.5% of the sample.

What the time point label conveys for this sample: before trial treatment. The donors came from RACIN, which was a single-arm phase I dose-escalation trial that paired nivolumab and ipilimumab with aspirin, low-dose cyclophosphamide and low-dose radiotherapy. Patients were eligible if they had advanced solid tumors that were TIL-negative. The source is a male donor with prostate cancer. The source was PBMCs, collected before treatment. This receptor chain uses TRBV20-1 and TRBJ2-5; 12 bases in the middle match TRBD2. The DNA reads TGCAGTGCTAGAGTGCTAGCGGGGGGGTACCAAGAGACCCAGTACTTC. Translation gives CSARVLAGGYQETQYF.